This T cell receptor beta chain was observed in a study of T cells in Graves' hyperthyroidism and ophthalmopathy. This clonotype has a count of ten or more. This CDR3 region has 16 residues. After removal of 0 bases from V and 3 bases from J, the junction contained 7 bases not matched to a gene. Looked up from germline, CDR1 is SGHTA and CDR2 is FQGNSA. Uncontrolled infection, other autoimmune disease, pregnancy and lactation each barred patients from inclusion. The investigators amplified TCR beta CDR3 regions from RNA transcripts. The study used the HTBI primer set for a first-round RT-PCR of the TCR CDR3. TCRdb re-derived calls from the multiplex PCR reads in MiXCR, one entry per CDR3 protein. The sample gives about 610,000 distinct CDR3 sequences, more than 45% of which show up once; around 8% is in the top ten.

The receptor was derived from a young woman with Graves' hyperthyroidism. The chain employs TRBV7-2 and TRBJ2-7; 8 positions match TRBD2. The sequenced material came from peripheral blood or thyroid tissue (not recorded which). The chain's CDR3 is CASSLASGGLNYEQYF. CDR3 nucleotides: TGTGCCAGCAGCTTAGCGAGCGGGGGCCTTAACTACGAGCAGTACTTC.